These T cell receptor beta chains were read from a single sample in a study of T cell changes during pregnancy in multiple sclerosis. TCRdb's table, derived via immunoSEQ multiplex PCR, lists solely in-frame clones and lacks some. The repertoire consists of tens of thousands of clones, with 89% occurring once and the leading ten covering approximately 0.88%. The sample was peripheral blood, taken in the first trimester of pregnancy. The receptor source for this set is a female donor in good health, enrolled as a control in a pregnancy study. Each CDR3 is given with its conserved first and last residue. The D gene is left open where the match is weak. Rows may omit the clone size; those that give it use once, few, many or a size class.

J: TRBJ2-4; size: -; V: TRBV15; D: -; DNA: TGTGCCACTGGCACTGGGGGGAAATTAGCCAAAAACATTCAGTACTTC; CDR3: CATGTGGKLAKNIQYF
J: TRBJ1-1; size: few; V: TRBV11-2; D: TRBD1; DNA: TGTGCCAGCTCCTTACAGGGGGGGAACACTGAAGCTTTCTTT; CDR3: CASSLQGGNTEAFF
J: TRBJ2-7; size: -; V: TRBV5-1; D: -; DNA: TGCGCCAGCAGCTCGAACCGGGGTGAGGACGAGCAGTACTTC; CDR3: CASSSNRGEDEQYF
J: TRBJ1-5; size: few; V: TRBV2; D: TRBD1; DNA: TGTGCCAGCAGTGATGGGACAGCCGTGAAGGCCCAGCATTTT; CDR3: CASSDGTAVKAQHF
J: TRBJ1-6; size: few; V: TRBV4-1; D: TRBD1; DNA: TGCGCCAGCAGCACCTGGACAGGGTCCAATTCACCCCTCCACTTT; CDR3: CASSTWTGSNSPLHF
J: TRBJ2-7; size: -; V: TRBV28; D: TRBD1; DNA: TGTGCCAGCAGTTTCCCACGACAGGGGAACGAGCAGTACTTC; CDR3: CASSFPRQGNEQYF
J: TRBJ1-2; size: -; V: TRBV27; D: TRBD1; DNA: TGTGCCAGCAGTGCCCGCCCGGTGACAGGGGGTCGCTACACCTTC; CDR3: CASSARPVTGGRYTF
J: TRBJ1-6; size: once; V: TRBV4-3; D: -; DNA: TGCGCCAGCAGCCAAGAGGGGCAGGGAGGGTATAATTCACCCCTCCACTTT; CDR3: CASSQEGQGGYNSPLHF
J: TRBJ2-1; size: -; V: TRBV19; D: TRBD2; DNA: TGTGCCAGTAGTATCGGGACTAGCGGGAGGGAGCAGTTCTTC; CDR3: CASSIGTSGREQFF
J: TRBJ2-2; size: -; V: TRBV2; D: TRBD1; DNA: TGTGCCAACCGAAAAGACAGGGCAGGAAGGGAGCTGTTTTTT; CDR3: CANRKDRAGRELFF
J: TRBJ2-5; size: -; V: TRBV4-2; D: -; DNA: TGTGCCAGCAGCCAAGAAGTAAACAGGGAAGAGACCCAGTACTTC; CDR3: CASSQEVNREETQYF